Listed here is a single TCR beta chain. What it binds is unknown. The data originate from a study of blood T cells in healthy people across ages. Overall study: For every two T cells, template switching captured about one barcoded beta molecule.

The study's findings and limits: It was held that the diversity estimates obtained from one million T cells were underestimates. CMV infection status of these donors was not known.

The CDR3 sequence is 12 residues long. Deletions cut 6 bases from V and 3 bases from J, with 10 bases between. Germline CDR1 and CDR2: SQVTM and ANQGSEA. For the second PCR, which ran for 7 to 11 cycles, a sample-barcoded 5' primer and a J-beta primer mix were used. Each sample provided no less than 3 million CDR3-containing paired-end reads. TCRdb reprocessed the 5' RACE reads via MiXCR and lists one record per CDR3 protein. The profile shows 650,000 to 800,000 distinct CDR3 sequences, around two fifths of them singletons. The source is a man aged 55 to 70 in good health. The sequencing sample was made of blood. The V gene is TRBV29-1, the J gene TRBJ2-3; a possible D gene is TRBD2 (5 bases). CDR3 protein: CSVGDATDTQYF. In nucleotides, the CDR3 is TGCAGCGTGGGAGACGCAACAGATACGCAGTATTTT.